This TCR beta chain was recorded in a study of blood T cell repertoires in COVID-19. Study processing details: Amplifying reference gene primers gave estimates of nucleated cell counts. TCRdb's copy holds only in-frame clones and misses some; the assay was immunoSEQ multiplex PCR. V and J calls and clone size follow that table, whereas D and trimming were derived from the DNA. The sample holds 300,000 to 450,000 clones, over 75% seen once. The CDR3 runs 12 residues. The germline gives CDR1 SGHRS, CDR2 YFSETQ. The V end lost 10 bases, the J end lost 5 bases, and 14 bases lay between the germline ends. The sequence derives from a woman aged 60-75 years with COVID-19, enrolled during active disease. The genes are TRBV5-1 and TRBJ2-3; a possible D gene is TRBD2 (6 bases). The sample consisted of peripheral blood. CDR3 nucleotides: TGCGCCTCCAGGATCGGGGGAGATACGCAGTATTTT. It encodes CASRIGGDTQYF. The full variable domain, with the rest looked up from reference TRBV5-1 and TRBJ2-3, is KAGVTQTPRYLIKTRGQQVTLSCSPISGHRSVSWYQQTPGQGLQFLFEYFSETQRNKGNFPGRFSGRQFSNSRSEMNVSTLELGDSALYLCASRIGGDTQYFGPGTRLTVL.